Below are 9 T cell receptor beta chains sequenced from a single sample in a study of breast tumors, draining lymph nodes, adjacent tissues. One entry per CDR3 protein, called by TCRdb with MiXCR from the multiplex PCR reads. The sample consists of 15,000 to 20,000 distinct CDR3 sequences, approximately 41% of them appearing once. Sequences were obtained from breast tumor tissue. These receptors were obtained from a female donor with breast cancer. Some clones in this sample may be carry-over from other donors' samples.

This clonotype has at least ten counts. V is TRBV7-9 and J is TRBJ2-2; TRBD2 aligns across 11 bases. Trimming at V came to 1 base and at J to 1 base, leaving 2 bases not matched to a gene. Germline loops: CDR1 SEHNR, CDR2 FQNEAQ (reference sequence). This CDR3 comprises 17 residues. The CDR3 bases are TGTGCCAGCAGCTTAGGGGGACTAGCGGTGAACACCGGGGAGCTGTTTTTT. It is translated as CASSLGGLAVNTGELFF.

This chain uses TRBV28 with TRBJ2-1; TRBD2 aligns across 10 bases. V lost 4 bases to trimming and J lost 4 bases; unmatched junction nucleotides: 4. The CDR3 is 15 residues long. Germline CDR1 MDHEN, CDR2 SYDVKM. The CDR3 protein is CASSSPSGSYNEQFF. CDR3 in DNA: TGTGCCAGCAGTTCCCCTAGCGGGAGTTACAATGAGCAGTTCTTC.

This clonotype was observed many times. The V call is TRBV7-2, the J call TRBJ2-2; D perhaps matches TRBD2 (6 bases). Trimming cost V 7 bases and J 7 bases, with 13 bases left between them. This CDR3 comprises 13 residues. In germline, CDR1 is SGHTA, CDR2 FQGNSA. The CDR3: CASKEGWGGELFF. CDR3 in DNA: TGTGCCAGCAAGGAGGGCTGGGGCGGGGAGCTGTTTTTT.

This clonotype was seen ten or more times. The CDR3 DNA follows: TGCGCCAGCAGCCCGGGGGCGGGATGGAGCACCGGGGAGCTGTTTTTT. Protein: CASSPGAGWSTGELFF. This rearrangement joins TRBV5-1 to TRBJ2-2; either TRBD1 or TRBD2 may supply D (6 bases each). Germline CDR1 and CDR2: SGHRS and YFSETQ. The CDR3 loop spans 16 amino acids. Trimming removed 4 bases from V and 4 bases from J, with 17 bases in between.

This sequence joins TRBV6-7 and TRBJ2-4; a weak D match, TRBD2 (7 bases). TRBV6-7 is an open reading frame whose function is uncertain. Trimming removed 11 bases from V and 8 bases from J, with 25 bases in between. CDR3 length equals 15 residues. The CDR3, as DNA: TGTGCCTGCCAGAAGGAGGGGGAGGGCCTAGACATTCAGTACTTC. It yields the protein CACQKEGEGLDIQYF.

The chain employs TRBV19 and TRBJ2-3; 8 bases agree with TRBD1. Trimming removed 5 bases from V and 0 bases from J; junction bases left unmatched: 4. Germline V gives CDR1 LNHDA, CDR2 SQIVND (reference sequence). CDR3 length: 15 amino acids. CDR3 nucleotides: TGTGCCAGTAGTGGGACAGGAGCTAGCACAGATACGCAGTATTTT. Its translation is CASSGTGASTDTQYF.

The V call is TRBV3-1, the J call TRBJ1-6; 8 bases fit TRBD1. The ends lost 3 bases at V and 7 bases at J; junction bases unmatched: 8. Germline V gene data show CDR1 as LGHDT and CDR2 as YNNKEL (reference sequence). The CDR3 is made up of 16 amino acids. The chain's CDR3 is CASSHPGGGRNSPLHF. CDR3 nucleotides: TGTGCCAGCAGCCACCCAGGGGGCGGTCGAAATTCACCCCTCCACTTT.

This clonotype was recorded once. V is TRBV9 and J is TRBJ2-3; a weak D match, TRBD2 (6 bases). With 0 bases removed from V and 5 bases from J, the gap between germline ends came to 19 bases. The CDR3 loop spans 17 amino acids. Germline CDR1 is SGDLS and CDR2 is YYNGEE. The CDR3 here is CASSVEVDAGIRDTQYF. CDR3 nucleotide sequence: TGTGCCAGCAGCGTAGAGGTTGATGCGGGGATACGAGATACGCAGTATTTT.

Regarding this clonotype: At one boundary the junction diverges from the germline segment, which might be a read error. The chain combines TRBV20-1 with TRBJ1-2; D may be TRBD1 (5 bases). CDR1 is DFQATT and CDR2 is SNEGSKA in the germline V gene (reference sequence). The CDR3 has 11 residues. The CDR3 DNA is TGCAGTGCTCCCTGGGGGGGTGGGCAAAGCTTC. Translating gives CSAPWGGGQSF.